This T cell receptor beta chain was recovered during a study of identical twins. This clonotype has just a few counts. V was pared by 7 bases and J by 5 bases, with 18 bases between. CDR1 is SGHRS, CDR2 YFSETQ, per germline. The CDR3 is 14 amino acids. TCRdb passed the 5' RACE reads through MiXCR, listing each CDR3 protein once. Found here are about 280,000 distinct CDR3 sequences, about 8% of them singletons; the top ten hold about 2.1%. Another study also made use of these data, one on yellow fever vaccine responses in identical twins. This second report adds: Reportedly, the T cell response mounted by twins to vaccine seemed partly convergent, partly personalized.

The specimen was memory (CD45RO+) T cells sorted from blood. The sequence derives from a woman in her late teens or twenties in good health. The chain uses TRBV5-1 and TRBJ2-5; the D is unclear. The CDR3 loop reads CASAPPGLGETQYF. DNA of the CDR3: TGCGCCAGCGCGCCCCCGGGTTTAGGCGAGACCCAGTACTTC. Complete variable domain (other parts from reference TRBV5-1 and TRBJ2-5): KAGVTQTPRYLIKTRGQQVTLSCSPISGHRSVSWYQQTPGQGLQFLFEYFSETQRNKGNFPGRFSGRQFSNSRSEMNVSTLELGDSALYLCASAPPGLGETQYFGPGTRLLVL.